The clone carrying this T cell receptor beta chain was seen just once. Its antigen is still unknown. Germline assignment: CDR1 SEHNR and CDR2 FQNEAQ (reference sequence). CDR3 length: 17 residues. The germline V and J ends were trimmed by 4 bases and 4 bases, with 20 bases remaining between them. The PCR was carried out with 60 Vbeta primers and 13 Jbeta primers. Measured with immunoSEQ multiplex PCR; TCRdb has only the in-frame clones, and not every one. The sample yields 120,000 to 150,000 clones, 82% seen once. This record belongs to a study of cytomegalovirus exposure and HLA in healthy donors. Whole-study results and caveats: There were a few CMV-associated chains whose specificity for CMV antigens was confirmed in vitro. A later analysis found common viral pathogens apparently linked to several of the most significant clusters.

Donors were ostensibly healthy at sampling, although undocumented immune exposures were probable. This chain links TRBV7-9 with TRBJ2-1; D unclear. Sequenced material: PBMCs. This TCR came from a male donor in good health and CMV-seronegative. The CDR3 loop is CASSSAQLTRSYNEQFF. In DNA, the CDR3 is TGTGCCAGCAGCTCGGCCCAACTAACCCGATCGTACAATGAGCAGTTCTTC.